The 18 T cell receptor beta chains in this list originate from one sample, sequenced in a study of T cell repertoires in cytomegalovirus infection. From the reads, TCRdb called clonotypes with MiXCR, one entry per CDR3 protein. This sample has around 450,000 distinct CDR3 sequences, with around 32% found just once. The sequenced sample consisted of PBMCs. These receptors originate from a human donor in good health (CMV status not recorded). Some clones in this sample may be carry-over from other donors' samples.

With regard to this clonotype: The conserved phenylalanine or tryptophan normally closing the CDR3 is absent here, so this likely arose from a read error. The V and J genes are TRBV5-5 and TRBJ2-7, with D tentatively TRBD1 (6 bases). Trimming pared 2 bases from V and 3 bases from J, leaving 15 bases between. This CDR3 spans 15 amino acids. The germline V gene encodes CDR1 SGHKS and CDR2 YYEKEE (reference sequence). Here the CDR3 reads CASSLVPTGSYEQYL. The CDR3 coding sequence is TGTGCCAGCAGCTTAGTCCCGACAGGCAGCTACGAGCAGTACTTA.

Remarks on this clonotype: A read error is likely, as this CDR3 ends without the conserved phenylalanine or tryptophan. This chain uses TRBV7-2 with TRBJ1-5; D unclear. Trimming left V 2 bases short and J 0 bases short, with 8 bases between. This CDR3 has 15 amino acids. Germline assignment: CDR1 SGHTA and CDR2 FQGNSA. Here the CDR3 reads CASSLRDGSNQPQHV. CDR3 DNA: TGTGCCAGCAGCTTAAGGGATGGTAGCAATCAGCCCCAGCATGTT.

The sample holds many counts of this clonotype. This chain joins TRBV6-6 and TRBJ1-1; D possibly corresponds to TRBD1 (6 bases). Trimming removed 5 bases from V and 8 bases from J, with 12 bases in between. Germline lookup yields CDR1 MNHNY and CDR2 SVGAGI (reference sequence). The length of the CDR3 is 12 residues. In nucleotides, the CDR3 is TGTGCCAGCAGTCACCCAACAGGGGAAGCTTTCTTT. Translated, it gives CASSHPTGEAFF.

The CDR3 protein is CASSPIPNQPTHF. Here the CDR3 DNA reads TGTGCCAGCAGTCCCATCCCAAATCAGCCCACTCATTTT. The rearrangement joins TRBV6-8 to TRBJ1-5; D is unclear. Trimming took off 5 bases at V and 16 bases at J, with 21 bases between the two ends. Germline CDR1 reads MNHGY; CDR2 reads SAAAGT. This CDR3 has 13 amino acids.

This chain links TRBV6-4 with TRBJ1-1; D remains ambiguous. This CDR3 comprises 16 residues. Germline CDR1 MRHNA, CDR2 SNTAGT. Deletions cut 8 bases from V and 6 bases from J, with 25 bases between. The CDR3 loop reads CASFCVSPWSQAEAFF. Here the CDR3 DNA reads TGTGCCAGCTTCTGTGTAAGTCCCTGGTCCCAGGCTGAAGCTTTCTTT.

This clonotype was observed at least ten times. CDR3 DNA sequence: TGTGCCAGCAGCTTACTCCGCGGTCAGCCCCAGCATTTT. Amino acid sequence: CASSLLRGQPQHF. The rearrangement uses TRBV7-2 and TRBJ1-5; D unresolved. Deletions cut 2 bases from V and 6 bases from J, with 8 bases between. CDR1 and CDR2 (germline): SGHTA, FQGNSA. There are 13 residues in the CDR3.

This clonotype was recorded a few times. J is TRBJ1-2 and V is TRBV20-1, with 8 bases that match TRBD1. V trimming: 6 bases; J trimming: 6 bases; junction bases outside the gene matches: 6. CDR3 length equals 12 residues. The germline V gene encodes CDR1 DFQATT and CDR2 SNEGSKA (reference sequence). The CDR3 loop reads CSAPDRGDGYTF. CDR3 DNA: TGCAGTGCCCCCGACAGGGGAGATGGCTACACCTTC.

V is TRBV19 and J is TRBJ1-5; D is perhaps TRBD1 (5 bases). The CDR3 length is 15 residues. V was pared by 10 bases and J by 11 bases, with 27 bases between. From germline, CDR1 is LNHDA and CDR2 SQIVND (reference sequence). The CDR3 DNA reads as TGTGCCACCCTTGGGGCAGGCCATAGCAAGCATACCCAGCATTTT. The encoded protein is CATLGAGHSKHTQHF. The full variable domain, its missing parts supplied by reference TRBV19 and TRBJ1-5, is DGGITQSPKYLFRKEGQNVTLSCEQNLNHDAMYWYRQDPGQGLRLIYYSQIVNDFQKGDIAEGYSVSREKKESFPLTVTSAQKNPTAFYLCATLGAGHSKHTQHFGDGTRLSIL.

This clonotype appeared a few times. The V call is TRBV6-6, the J call TRBJ2-5; D call uncertain. This CDR3 is 16 amino acids long. Trimming shortened V by 0 bases and J by 5 bases, and 16 bases separated the two germline ends. Germline V lookup: CDR1 MNHNY, CDR2 SVGAGI (reference sequence). The CDR3, as DNA: TGTGCCAGCAGTTACTCGAAACTGGCCCAGGTGGAGACCCAGTACTTC. Translated: CASSYSKLAQVETQYF.

Ten or more counts support this clonotype. The rearrangement links TRBV7-9 to TRBJ1-4, with D possibly being TRBD1 (6 bases). Between the trimmed V and J ends, which lost 1 base and 7 bases, there was a span of 19 bases. The CDR3 loop spans 17 amino acids. Looked up from germline, CDR1 is SEHNR and CDR2 is FQNEAQ (reference sequence). This chain's CDR3 is CASSLDTGIRISEKLFF. The CDR3 DNA reads TGTGCCAGCAGCTTAGATACAGGGATTCGGATCAGTGAAAAACTGTTTTTT.

The table lists this clonotype with many counts. V is TRBV7-6 and J is TRBJ1-6; a weak D match, TRBD1 (5 bases). The CDR3 runs 15 residues. Germline V gene data show CDR1 as SGHVS and CDR2 as FNYEAQ. Trimming shortened V by 0 bases and J by 6 bases, and 9 bases separated the two germline ends. CDR3 residues: CASSLAARGNSPLHF. In nucleotides, the CDR3 is TGTGCCAGCAGCTTAGCGGCGAGGGGTAATTCACCCCTCCACTTT.

This clonotype was seen a few times. The rearrangement uses TRBV11-2 and TRBJ1-1; 8 nucleotides align to TRBD1. CDR1 and CDR2 (germline): SGHAT, FQNNGV. V was clipped by 7 bases and J by 5 bases; unmatched bases: 18. The CDR3 loop spans 17 amino acids. The CDR3 protein is CASIRSGGNKGETEAFF. The CDR3 DNA sequence: TGTGCCAGCATCAGATCAGGGGGCAACAAGGGAGAGACTGAAGCTTTCTTT.

This clonotype was observed at least ten times. The rearrangement links TRBV7-8 to TRBJ2-2, with D possibly being TRBD2 (7 bases). Deletions cut 7 bases from V and 3 bases from J, with 15 bases between. Germline V gene lookup returns CDR1 SGHVS and CDR2 FQNEAQ. The CDR3 extends over 15 amino acids. The CDR3 DNA reads as TGTGCCAGCACCCCTAGGGGGGGGCACACCGGGGAGCTGTTTTTT. Its protein product is CASTPRGGHTGELFF.

This rearrangement joins TRBV20-1 to TRBJ1-2, with 8 bases matching TRBD1. J gave up 1 base and V 3 bases, and 4 bases lay outside the gene matches. The CDR3 has 14 amino acids. Germline V gives CDR1 DFQATT, CDR2 SNEGSKA (reference sequence). The DNA for the CDR3 is TGCAGTGCTAGTACCGGACAGGGTAACTATGGCTACACCTTC. Its protein product is CSASTGQGNYGYTF.

On this clonotype itself: An end of the junction does not agree with germline; a read error may underlie this. This sequence joins TRBV28 and TRBJ1-1; D gene uncertain. The CDR3 spans 13 residues. Germline-derived CDR1 and CDR2 are MDHEN and SYDVKM. The CDR3: CAISLGLGTEAFF. CDR3 DNA sequence: TGTGCCATCAGTTTGGGGTTAGGCACTGAAGCTTTCTTT.

This clonotype was picked up many times. The V gene is TRBV13, the J gene TRBJ2-5; tentative D call: TRBD2 (5 bases). The CDR3 is 14 residues long. V was trimmed by 4 bases and J by 5 bases, leaving 14 bases between them. Germline V gene data show CDR1 as PRHDT and CDR2 as FYEKMQ (reference sequence). DNA for the CDR3: TGTGCCAGCAGCTCTTGGACTGAATGGGAGACCCAGTACTTC. Amino acid sequence: CASSSWTEWETQYF.

This clonotype came up a few times. CDR3 region: CASSQSGGATNEKLFF. The CDR3 nucleotides read TGCGCCAGCAGCCAATCCGGAGGGGCAACTAATGAAAAACTGTTTTTT. The chain is built from TRBV4-1 and TRBJ1-4, with D possibly being TRBD1 (5 bases). V was trimmed by 2 bases and J by 0 bases, leaving 10 bases between them. Germline values: CDR1 MGHRA, CDR2 YSYEKL. CDR3 size: 16 residues.

To note about this clonotype: One base away lies a much larger clone, so this may be a sequencing read error. The chain carries TRBV12-3 or TRBV12-4 and TRBJ2-7, with D unclear. CDR3 length: 13 residues. The CDR3 here is CASSTVPSYDQYF. DNA of the CDR3: TGTGCCAGCAGTACGGTGCCGTCCTACGATCAGTACTTC.